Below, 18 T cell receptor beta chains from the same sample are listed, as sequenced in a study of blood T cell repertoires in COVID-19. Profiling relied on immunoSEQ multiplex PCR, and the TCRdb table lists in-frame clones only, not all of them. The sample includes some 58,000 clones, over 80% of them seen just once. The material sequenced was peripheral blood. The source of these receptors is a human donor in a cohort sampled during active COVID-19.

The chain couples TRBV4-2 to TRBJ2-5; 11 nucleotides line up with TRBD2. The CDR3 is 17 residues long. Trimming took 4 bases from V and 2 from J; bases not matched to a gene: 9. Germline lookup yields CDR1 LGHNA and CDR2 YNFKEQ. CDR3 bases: TGTGCCAGCAGCCCTGGGGCTAGCGGGAGGACTCAAGAGACCCAGTACTTC. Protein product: CASSPGASGRTQETQYF.

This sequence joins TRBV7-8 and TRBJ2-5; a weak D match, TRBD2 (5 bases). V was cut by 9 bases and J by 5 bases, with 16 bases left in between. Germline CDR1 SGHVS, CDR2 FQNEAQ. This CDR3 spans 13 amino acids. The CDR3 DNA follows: TGTGCCAGTACACCATCGACTATCGAGACCCAGTACTTC. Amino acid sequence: CASTPSTIETQYF.

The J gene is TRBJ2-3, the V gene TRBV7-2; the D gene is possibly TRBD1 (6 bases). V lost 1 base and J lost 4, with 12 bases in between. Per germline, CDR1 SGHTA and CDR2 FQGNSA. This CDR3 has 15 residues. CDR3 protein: CASSLVGRGPDTQYF. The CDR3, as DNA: TGTGCCAGCAGCTTAGTTGGCAGGGGCCCAGATACGCAGTATTTT.

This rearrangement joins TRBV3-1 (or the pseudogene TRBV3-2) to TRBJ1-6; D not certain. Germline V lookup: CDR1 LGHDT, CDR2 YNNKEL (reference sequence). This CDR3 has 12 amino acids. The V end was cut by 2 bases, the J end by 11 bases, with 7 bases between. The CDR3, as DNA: TGTGCCAGCAGCCAAAGCGGCGCACCCCTCCACTTT. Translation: CASSQSGAPLHF.

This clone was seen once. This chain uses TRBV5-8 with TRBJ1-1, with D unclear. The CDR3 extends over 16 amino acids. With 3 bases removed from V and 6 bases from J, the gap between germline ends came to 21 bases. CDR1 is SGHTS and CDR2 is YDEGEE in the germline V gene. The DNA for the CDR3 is TGTGCCAGCAGCTCCCGGGAAAGGATCTGGGTGTCTGAAGCTTTCTTT. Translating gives CASSSRERIWVSEAFF.

Here the CDR3 DNA reads TGTGCCAGCAGCCACCCGGACAGTGGGACTGAAGCTTTCTTT. Its protein product is CASSHPDSGTEAFF. The rearrangement joins TRBV2 to TRBJ1-1, with a weak D call TRBD1 (6 bases). CDR1 and CDR2 from the germline V gene are SNHLY and FYNNEI. The CDR3 runs 14 residues. Trimming took 6 bases from V and 5 from J, leaving 16 bases between them.

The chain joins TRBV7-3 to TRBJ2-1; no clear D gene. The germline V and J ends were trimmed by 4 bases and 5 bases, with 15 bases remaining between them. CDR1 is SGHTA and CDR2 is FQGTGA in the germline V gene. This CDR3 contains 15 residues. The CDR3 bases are TGTGCCAGCAGCTCCGTCCATCGAGAGAACAATGAGCAGTTCTTC. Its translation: CASSSVHRENNEQFF.

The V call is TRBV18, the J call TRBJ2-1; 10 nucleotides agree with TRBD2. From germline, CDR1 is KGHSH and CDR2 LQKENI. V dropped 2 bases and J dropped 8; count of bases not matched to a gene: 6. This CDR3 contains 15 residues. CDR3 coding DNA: TGTGCCAGCTCACCAAGGAGCGGGGGGGCCTATGAGCAGTTCTTC. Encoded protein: CASSPRSGGAYEQFF.

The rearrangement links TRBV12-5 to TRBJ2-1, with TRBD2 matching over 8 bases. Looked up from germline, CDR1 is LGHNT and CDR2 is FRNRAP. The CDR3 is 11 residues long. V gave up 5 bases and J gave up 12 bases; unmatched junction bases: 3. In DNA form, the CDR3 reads TGTGCTAGTGGTACCAGCGGGGGGCAGTTCTTC. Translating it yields CASGTSGGQFF.

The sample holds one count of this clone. The CDR3 region has the DNA TGTGCCAGCGCGCGGGAACCAAACTCTGGGGCCAACGTCCTGACTTTC. Encoded protein: CASAREPNSGANVLTF. The chain uses TRBV6-6 and TRBJ2-6, with D maybe TRBD2 (6 bases). CDR1 and CDR2 from the germline V gene are MNHNY and SVGAGI (reference sequence). Trimming took 8 bases from V and 0 from J, leaving 14 bases between them. The CDR3 length is 16 residues.

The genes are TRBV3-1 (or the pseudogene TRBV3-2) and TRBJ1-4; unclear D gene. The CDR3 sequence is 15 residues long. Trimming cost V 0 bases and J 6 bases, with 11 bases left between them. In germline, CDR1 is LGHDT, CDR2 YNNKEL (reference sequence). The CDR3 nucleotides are TGTGCCAGCAGCCAAGAAAGACCCCAGGATGAAAAACTGTTTTTT. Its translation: CASSQERPQDEKLFF.

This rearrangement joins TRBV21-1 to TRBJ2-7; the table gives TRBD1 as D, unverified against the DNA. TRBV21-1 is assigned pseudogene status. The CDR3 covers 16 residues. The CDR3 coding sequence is TGTGCCAGCAGCAAAGGCCACAGGGGCGCTACCTACGAGCAGTACTTC. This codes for CASSKGHRGATYEQYF.

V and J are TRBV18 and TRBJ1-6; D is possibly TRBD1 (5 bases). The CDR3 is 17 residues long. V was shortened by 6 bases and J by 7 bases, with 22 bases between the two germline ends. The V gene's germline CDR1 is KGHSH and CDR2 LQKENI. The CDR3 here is CASSDVLGTGRNSPLHF. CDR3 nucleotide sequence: TGTGCCAGCTCGGACGTTTTGGGGACTGGGCGAAATTCACCCCTCCACTTT.

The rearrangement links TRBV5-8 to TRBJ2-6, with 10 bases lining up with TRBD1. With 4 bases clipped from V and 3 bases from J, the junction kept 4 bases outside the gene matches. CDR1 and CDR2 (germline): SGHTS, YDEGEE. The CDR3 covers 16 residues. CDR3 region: CASSPDRGVGANVLTF. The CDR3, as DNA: TGTGCCAGCAGCCCGGACAGGGGGGTTGGGGCCAACGTCCTGACTTTC.

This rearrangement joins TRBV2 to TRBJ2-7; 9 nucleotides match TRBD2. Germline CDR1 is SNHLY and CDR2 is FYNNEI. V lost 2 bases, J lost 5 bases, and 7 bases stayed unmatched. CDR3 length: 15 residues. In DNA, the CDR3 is TGTGCCAGCAGTGAAAGGCTAGCGGGAAGCGACGAGCAGTACTTC. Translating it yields CASSERLAGSDEQYF.

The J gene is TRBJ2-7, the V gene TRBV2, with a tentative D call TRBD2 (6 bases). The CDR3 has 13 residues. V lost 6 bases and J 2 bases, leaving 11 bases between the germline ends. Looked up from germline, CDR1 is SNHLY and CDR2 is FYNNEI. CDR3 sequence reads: CASRAGRTYEQYF. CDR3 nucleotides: TGTGCCAGCAGGGCGGGACGTACCTACGAGCAGTACTTC.

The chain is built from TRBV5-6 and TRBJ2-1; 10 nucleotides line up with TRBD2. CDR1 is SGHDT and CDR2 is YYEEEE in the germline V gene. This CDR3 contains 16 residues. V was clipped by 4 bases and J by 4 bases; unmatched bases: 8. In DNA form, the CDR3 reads TGTGCCAGCAGCAAATTACTAGCGGGGACGTACAATGAGCAGTTCTTC. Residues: CASSKLLAGTYNEQFF.

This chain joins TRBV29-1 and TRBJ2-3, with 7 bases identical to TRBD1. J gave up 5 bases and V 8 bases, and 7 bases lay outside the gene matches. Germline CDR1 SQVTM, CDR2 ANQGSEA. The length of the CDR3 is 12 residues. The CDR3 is CSTRQGGDTQYF. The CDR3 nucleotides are TGCAGCACAAGACAGGGTGGAGATACGCAGTATTTT.